Listed here is a single T cell receptor beta chain. These data come from a study of blood T cell repertoires in COVID-19. On the study more broadly: From the United States, Italy and Spain came samples of acute and convalescent COVID-19. PBMCs, B-cell-depleted T cells, or T cells provided the cDNA or gDNA that made up the material.

From germline, CDR1 is MDHEN and CDR2 SYDVKM. CDR3 length: 13 amino acids. Germline trimming cut 7 bases from V and 5 bases from J; bases unmatched to any gene: 5. Original processing notes: Counts of nucleated cells, estimated from reference gene primer amplification, were obtained. The protocol was immunoSEQ multiplex PCR, while the TCRdb copy is restricted to in-frame clones and leaves out a portion. From that table come the V and J calls and clone size; the DNA was used to work out D and trimming. The sample consists of about 52,000 clones, approximately 84% of them appearing once. The V call is TRBV28, the J call TRBJ1-2; 9 nucleotides align to TRBD1. The sequence was obtained from a man between 65 and 79 years old with acute or convalescent COVID-19. Sequencing used peripheral blood. The CDR3 DNA follows: TGTGCCAGCATCTCCGGGACAGGGTATGGCTACACCTTC. Its translation: CASISGTGYGYTF.